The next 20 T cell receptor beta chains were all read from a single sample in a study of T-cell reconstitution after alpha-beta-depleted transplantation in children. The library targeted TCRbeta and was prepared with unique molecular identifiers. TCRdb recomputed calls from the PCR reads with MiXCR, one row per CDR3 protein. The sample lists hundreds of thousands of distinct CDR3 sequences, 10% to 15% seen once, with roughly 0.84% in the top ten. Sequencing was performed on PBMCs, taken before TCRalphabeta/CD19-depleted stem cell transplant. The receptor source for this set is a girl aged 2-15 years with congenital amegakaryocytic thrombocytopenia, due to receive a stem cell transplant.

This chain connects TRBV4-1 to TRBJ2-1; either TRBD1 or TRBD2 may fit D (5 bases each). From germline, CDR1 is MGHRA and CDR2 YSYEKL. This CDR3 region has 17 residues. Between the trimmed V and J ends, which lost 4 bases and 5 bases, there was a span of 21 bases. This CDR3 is CASSPGLVPGANNEQFF. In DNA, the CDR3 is TGCGCCAGCAGCCCGGGGCTCGTCCCCGGGGCTAACAATGAGCAGTTCTTC.

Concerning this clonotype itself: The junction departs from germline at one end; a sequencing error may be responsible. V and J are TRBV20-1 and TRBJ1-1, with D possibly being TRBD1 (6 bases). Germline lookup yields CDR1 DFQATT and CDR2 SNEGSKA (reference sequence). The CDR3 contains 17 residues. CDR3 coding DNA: TGCAGTGCAGACGCCGACAGGTCCTTCAGAAGGAACACTGAACCTTTCTTT. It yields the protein CSADADRSFRRNTEPFF.

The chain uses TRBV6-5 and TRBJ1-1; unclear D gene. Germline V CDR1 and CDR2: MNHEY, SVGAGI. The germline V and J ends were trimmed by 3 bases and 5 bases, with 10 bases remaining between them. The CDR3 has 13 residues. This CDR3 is CASSYRRVTEAFF. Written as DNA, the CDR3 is TGTGCCAGCAGTTATCGGAGAGTTACTGAAGCTTTCTTT.

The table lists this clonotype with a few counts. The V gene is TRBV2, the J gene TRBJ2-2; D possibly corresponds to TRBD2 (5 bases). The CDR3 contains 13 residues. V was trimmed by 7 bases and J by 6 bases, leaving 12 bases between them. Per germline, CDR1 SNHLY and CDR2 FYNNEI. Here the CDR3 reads CASIHTRSGELFF. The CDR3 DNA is TGTGCCAGCATCCATACTAGGTCCGGGGAGCTGTTTTTT.

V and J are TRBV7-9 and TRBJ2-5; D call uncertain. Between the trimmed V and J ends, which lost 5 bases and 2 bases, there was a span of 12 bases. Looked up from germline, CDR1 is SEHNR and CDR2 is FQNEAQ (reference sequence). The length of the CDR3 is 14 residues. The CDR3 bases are TGTGCCAGCAGCGTCGCGCCCCTACAAGAGACCCAGTACTTC. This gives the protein CASSVAPLQETQYF.

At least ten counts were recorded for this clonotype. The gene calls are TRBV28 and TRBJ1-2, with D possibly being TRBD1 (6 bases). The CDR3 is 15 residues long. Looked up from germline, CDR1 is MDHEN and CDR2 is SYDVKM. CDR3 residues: CASQFIGGQVYGYTF. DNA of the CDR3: TGTGCATCTCAGTTTATCGGGGGACAAGTCTATGGCTACACCTTC.

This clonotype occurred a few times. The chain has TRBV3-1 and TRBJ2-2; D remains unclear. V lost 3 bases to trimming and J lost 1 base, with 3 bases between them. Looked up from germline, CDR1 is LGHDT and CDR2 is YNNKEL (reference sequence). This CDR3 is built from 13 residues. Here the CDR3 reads CASSHKNTGELFF. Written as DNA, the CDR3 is TGTGCCAGCAGCCACAAGAACACCGGGGAGCTGTTTTTT.

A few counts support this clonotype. The CDR3 DNA reads as TGTGCCAGCAGTTCCACTACAGGGGCAGGACAGCCCCAGCATTTT. Translation: CASSSTTGAGQPQHF. The chain recombines TRBV6-5 with TRBJ1-5; 7 nucleotides match TRBD1. Germline lookup yields CDR1 MNHEY and CDR2 SVGAGI. The V and J ends lost 4 bases and 7 bases, in that order; junction bases with no gene match: 10. The CDR3 runs to 15 residues.

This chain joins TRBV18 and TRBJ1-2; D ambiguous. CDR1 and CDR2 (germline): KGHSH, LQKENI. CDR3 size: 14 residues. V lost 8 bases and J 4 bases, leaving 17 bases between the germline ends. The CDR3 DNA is TGTGCCAGCACTACTTCCGTGGGAGTCTATGGCTACACCTTC. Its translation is CASTTSVGVYGYTF.

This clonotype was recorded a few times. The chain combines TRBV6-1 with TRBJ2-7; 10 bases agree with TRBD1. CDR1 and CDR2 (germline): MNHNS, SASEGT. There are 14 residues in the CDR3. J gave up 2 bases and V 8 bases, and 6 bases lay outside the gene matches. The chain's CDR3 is CASFGGTGAYEQYF. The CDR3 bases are TGTGCCAGCTTTGGTGGGACAGGGGCCTACGAGCAGTACTTC.

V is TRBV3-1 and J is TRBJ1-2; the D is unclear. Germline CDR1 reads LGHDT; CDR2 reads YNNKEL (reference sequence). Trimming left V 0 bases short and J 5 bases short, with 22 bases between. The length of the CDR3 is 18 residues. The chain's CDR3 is CASSQEPYPNPPTYGYTF. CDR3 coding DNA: TGTGCCAGCAGCCAAGAGCCCTACCCCAACCCACCTACTTATGGCTACACCTTC.

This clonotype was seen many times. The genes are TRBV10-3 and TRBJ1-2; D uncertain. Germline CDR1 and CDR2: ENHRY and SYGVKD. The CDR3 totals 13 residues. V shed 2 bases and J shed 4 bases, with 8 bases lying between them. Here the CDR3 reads CAISEIESYGYTF. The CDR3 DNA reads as TGTGCCATCAGTGAGATCGAGTCCTATGGCTACACCTTC.

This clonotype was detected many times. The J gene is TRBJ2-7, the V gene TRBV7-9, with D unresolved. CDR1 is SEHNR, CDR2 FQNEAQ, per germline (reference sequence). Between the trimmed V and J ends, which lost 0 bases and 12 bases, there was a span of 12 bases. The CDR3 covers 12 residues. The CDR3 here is CASSLAKGSGYF. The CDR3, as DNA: TGTGCCAGCAGCTTAGCGAAGGGAAGTGGGTACTTC.

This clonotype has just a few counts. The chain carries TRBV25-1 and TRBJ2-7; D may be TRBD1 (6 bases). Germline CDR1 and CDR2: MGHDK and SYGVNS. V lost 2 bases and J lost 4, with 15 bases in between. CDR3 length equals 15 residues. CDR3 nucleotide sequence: TGTGCCAGCAGTGAAAACCTCGGGACATTTTACGAGCAGTACTTC. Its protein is CASSENLGTFYEQYF.

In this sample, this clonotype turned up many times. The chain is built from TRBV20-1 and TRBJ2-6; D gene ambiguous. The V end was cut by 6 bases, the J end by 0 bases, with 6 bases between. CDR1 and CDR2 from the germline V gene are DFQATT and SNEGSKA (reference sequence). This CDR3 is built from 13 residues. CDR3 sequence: CSAMHSGANVLTF. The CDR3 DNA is TGCAGTGCCATGCACTCTGGGGCCAACGTCCTGACTTTC.

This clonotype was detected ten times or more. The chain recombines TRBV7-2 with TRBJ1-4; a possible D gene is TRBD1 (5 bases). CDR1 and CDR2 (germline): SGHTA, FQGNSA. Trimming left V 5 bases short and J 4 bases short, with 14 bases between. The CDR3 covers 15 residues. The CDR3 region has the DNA TGTGCCAGCAGCCCCTATGTGGGGGATAATGAAAAACTGTTTTTT. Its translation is CASSPYVGDNEKLFF.

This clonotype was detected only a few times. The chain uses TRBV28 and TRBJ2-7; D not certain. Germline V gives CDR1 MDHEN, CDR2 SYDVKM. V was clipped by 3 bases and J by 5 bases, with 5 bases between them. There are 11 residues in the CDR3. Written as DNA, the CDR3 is TGTGCCAGCAGTTTCGCAGACGAGCAGTACTTC. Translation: CASSFADEQYF.

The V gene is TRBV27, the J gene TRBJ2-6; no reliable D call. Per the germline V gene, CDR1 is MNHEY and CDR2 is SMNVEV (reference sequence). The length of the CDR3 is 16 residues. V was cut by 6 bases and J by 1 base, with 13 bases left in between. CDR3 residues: CASSPIYSSGANVLTF. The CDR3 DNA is TGTGCCAGCAGCCCCATATACTCTTCTGGGGCCAACGTCCTGACTTTC.

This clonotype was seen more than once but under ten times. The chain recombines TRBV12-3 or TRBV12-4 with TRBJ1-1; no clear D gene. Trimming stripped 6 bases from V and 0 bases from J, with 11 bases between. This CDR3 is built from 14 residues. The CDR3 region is CASRSFLLNTEAFF. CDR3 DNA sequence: TGTGCCAGCAGGTCCTTTCTTCTGAACACTGAAGCTTTCTTT.

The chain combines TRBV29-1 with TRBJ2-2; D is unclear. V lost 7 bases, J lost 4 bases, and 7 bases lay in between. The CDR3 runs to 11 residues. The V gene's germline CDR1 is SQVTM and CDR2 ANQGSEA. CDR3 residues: CSAFTTGELFF. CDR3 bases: TGCAGCGCTTTTACCACCGGGGAGCTGTTTTTT.